The clone carrying this T cell receptor (beta chain) came up many times. CDR3 length equals 16 residues. Trimming cost V 1 base and J 1 base, with 14 bases left between them. The germline CDR1 and CDR2 sequences are SGHRS and YFSETQ. MiXCR was run by TCRdb on the 5' RACE reads, yielding one entry per CDR3 protein. The sample shows 39,000 or so distinct CDR3 sequences, roughly 2.5% of them seen only once. This entry comes from a study of neurological immune-mediated disorders. Sequenced: PBMCs. This TCR derives from a man in his thirties or forties with multiple sclerosis. This sequence joins TRBV5-1 and TRBJ1-1, with TRBD1 as a possible D gene (6 bases). The CDR3 DNA sequence: TGCGCCAGCAGCTTGTCGGCAGGGGCCGCGAACACTGAAGCTTTCTTT. This encodes CASSLSAGAANTEAFF. The full variable domain, rest sourced from reference TRBV5-1 and TRBJ1-1, is KAGVTQTPRYLIKTRGQQVTLSCSPISGHRSVSWYQQTPGQGLQFLFEYFSETQRNKGNFPGRFSGRQFSNSRSEMNVSTLELGDSALYLCASSLSAGAANTEAFFGQGTRLTVV.